The next 20 T cell receptor beta chains were all read from a single sample in a study of vaccination effects on CD4 cells after COVID-19. Ahead of sequencing, the ViraFEST assay grew antigen-specific CD4+ T cells using viral peptide pools. Culturing for roughly 9 days preceded CD4+ T cell isolation. All vaccine recipients tested negative for nucleocapsid antibodies and had never contracted SARS-CoV-2 infection. The assay was immunoSEQ multiplex PCR, and TCRdb's table has in-frame clones only and misses some. The profile shows some 68,000 clones, about 80% of them singletons. These receptors are not linked to any known antigen. The specimen was CD4+ T cells from PBMCs cultured with HCoV-OC43 spike peptides, collected before COVID-19 vaccination. The subset: HCoV-OC43 spike overlapping peptide pool stimulation. The receptors here all came from a human donor who received a COVID-19 vaccine.

The chain combines TRBV24-1 with TRBJ1-2; tentatively, D is TRBD1 (5 bases). The CDR3 sequence is 14 residues long. Trimming removed 1 base at V and 6 bases at J, with 11 bases between. The germline CDR1 and CDR2 sequences are KGHDR and SFDVKD. The CDR3 region has the DNA TGTGCCACCAGTGATTTTGCAGGGAAAGATGGCTACACCTTC. This gives the protein CATSDFAGKDGYTF.

The rearrangement links TRBV2 to TRBJ2-2, with 7 bases lining up with TRBD1. There are 14 residues in the CDR3. The V gene's germline CDR1 is SNHLY and CDR2 FYNNEI. Trimming took 11 bases from V and 1 from J; bases not matched to a gene: 7. CDR3 region: CACNRDRNTGELFF. CDR3 sequence (DNA): TGTGCCTGTAACCGGGACAGGAACACCGGGGAGCTGTTTTTT. Using reference TRBV2 and TRBJ2-2 for the parts outside the CDR3, the full variable domain is EPEVTQTPSHQVTQMGQEVILRCVPISNHLYFYWYRQILGQKVEFLVSFYNNEISEKSEIFDDQFSVERPDGSNFTLKIRSTKLEDSAMYFCACNRDRNTGELFFGEGSRLTVL.

The chain is built from TRBV28 and TRBJ1-5, with D perhaps TRBD1 (5 bases). The CDR3 loop spans 15 amino acids. V was trimmed by 2 bases and J by 2 bases, leaving 10 bases between them. Per the germline V gene, CDR1 is MDHEN and CDR2 is SYDVKM. CDR3 DNA sequence: TGTGCCAGCAGTTTACTCGTGGGGGGCAATCAGCCCCAGCATTTT. It yields the protein CASSLLVGGNQPQHF.

The rearrangement uses TRBV28 and TRBJ1-5, with D possibly matching TRBD1 (5 bases). The V and J ends lost 3 bases and 2 bases respectively, with 14 bases between them. The CDR3 runs to 16 residues. Germline V CDR1 and CDR2: MDHEN, SYDVKM. CDR3 in amino acids: CASSFDGGFGNQPQHF. The CDR3 coding sequence is TGTGCCAGCAGTTTCGACGGGGGATTTGGCAATCAGCCCCAGCATTTT.

The chain employs TRBV6-2 or TRBV6-3 and TRBJ2-3; D perhaps matches TRBD2 (6 bases). V lost 3 bases and J 3 bases, leaving 16 bases between the germline ends. The CDR3 is 16 residues long. Germline lookup yields CDR1 MNHEY and CDR2 SVGEGT. CDR3 DNA: TGTGCCAGCAGTTATACTTCTGCGGGAAGGACAGATACGCAGTATTTT. Amino acids: CASSYTSAGRTDTQYF.

The chain couples TRBV24-1 to TRBJ1-4; a possible D gene is TRBD1 (5 bases). Looked up from germline, CDR1 is KGHDR and CDR2 is SFDVKD. CDR3 length: 12 amino acids. V was cut by 9 bases and J by 5 bases, with 9 bases left in between. CDR3 protein: CATQDTNEKLFF. CDR3 nucleotide sequence: TGTGCCACCCAGGACACAAATGAAAAACTGTTTTTT.

The chain links TRBV11-3 to TRBJ2-3; TRBD2 matches 15 bases. The CDR3 loop spans 17 amino acids. Trimming took 5 bases from V and 3 from J; bases not matched to a gene: 6. Germline V gives CDR1 SGHNT, CDR2 YENEEA. CDR3 DNA sequence: TGTGCCAGCAGCCCCCGGACTAGCGGGGGGGCAACAGATACGCAGTATTTT. Protein: CASSPRTSGGATDTQYF.

V usage is TRBV10-3 and J usage is TRBJ1-5; 7 bases map to TRBD1. The CDR3 spans 17 residues. V trimming: 0 bases; J trimming: 1 base; junction bases outside the gene matches: 6. Per germline, CDR1 ENHRY and CDR2 SYGVKD. The CDR3 nucleotides are TGTGCCATCAGTGAGTCGACAGGGCACGTCAGCAATCAGCCCCAGCATTTT. Translation: CAISESTGHVSNQPQHF.

This clone was found a few times. The V and J genes are TRBV18 and TRBJ2-3; D is perhaps TRBD1 (7 bases). CDR1 is KGHSH and CDR2 is LQKENI in the germline V gene. V lost 4 bases and J lost 1, with 18 bases in between. The CDR3 consists of 17 residues. CDR3 sequence: CASSLTQGGGGTDTQYF. In DNA form, the CDR3 reads TGTGCCAGCTCACTTACCCAGGGGGGCGGCGGCACAGATACGCAGTATTTT.

V gene TRBV5-1 combines with J gene TRBJ2-6; tentative D call: TRBD2 (5 bases). V was clipped by 1 base and J by 0 bases, with 14 bases between them. The germline V gene has CDR1 SGHRS and CDR2 YFSETQ. CDR3 size: 18 residues. The chain's CDR3 is CASSLKFLGDSGANVLTF. The CDR3 DNA sequence: TGCGCCAGCAGCTTGAAGTTTCTCGGGGACTCTGGGGCCAACGTCCTGACTTTC.

CDR3 coding DNA: TGTGCCAGCAGTTTAATCGTGCTTGGGGCTTTCTTT. Its protein product is CASSLIVLGAFF. The chain joins TRBV12-3 or TRBV12-4 to TRBJ1-1; D is unresolved. V gave up 2 bases and J gave up 11 bases, with 12 bases separating them. The CDR3 runs to 12 residues.

The rearrangement links TRBV5-1 to TRBJ1-2; unclear D gene. V was clipped by 4 bases and J by 2 bases, with 15 bases between them. The CDR3 has 15 amino acids. CDR1 is SGHRS, CDR2 YFSETQ, per germline. The CDR3 DNA reads TGCGCCAGCAGCCCTTGGACGGCACCCAACTATGGCTACACCTTC. Its protein is CASSPWTAPNYGYTF.

This clone was seen a few times. V usage is TRBV5-1 and J usage is TRBJ2-2; TRBD1 might be the D (5 bases). Germline-derived CDR1 and CDR2 are SGHRS and YFSETQ. The CDR3 sequence is 14 residues long. Trimming removed 5 bases at V and 7 bases at J, with 15 bases between. This CDR3 reads CASSPTITGGELFF. CDR3 DNA sequence: TGCGCCAGCAGTCCTACCATAACAGGCGGGGAGCTGTTTTTT. The whole variable domain, remainder taken from reference TRBV5-1 and TRBJ2-2, is KAGVTQTPRYLIKTRGQQVTLSCSPISGHRSVSWYQQTPGQGLQFLFEYFSETQRNKGNFPGRFSGRQFSNSRSEMNVSTLELGDSALYLCASSPTITGGELFFGEGSRLTVL.

V is TRBV21-1 and J is TRBJ2-5; the table gives TRBD1 as D, unverified against the DNA. TRBV21-1 is shown as a pseudogene. The CDR3 spans 18 residues. The CDR3 nucleotides read TGTGCCAGCAGCAGGCACGGGGACAAGGGTAAGGGGAAAGAGACCCAGTACTTC. The encoded protein is CASSRHGDKGKGKETQYF.

The chain couples TRBV10-3 to TRBJ1-2; TRBD1 agrees at 7 bases. CDR1 and CDR2 from the germline V gene are ENHRY and SYGVKD. The CDR3 sequence is 13 residues long. The junction had 2 bases not matched to a gene; V was cut back by 5 bases and J by 2 bases. CDR3 residues: CAISQGVNYGYTF. The DNA for the CDR3 is TGTGCCATCAGTCAGGGGGTAAACTATGGCTACACCTTC.

Only one count was recorded for this clone. The chain combines TRBV19 with TRBJ1-5; 9 nucleotides line up with TRBD1. V lost 5 bases, J lost 2 bases, and 4 bases stayed unmatched. CDR3 length: 15 residues. Germline V CDR1 and CDR2: LNHDA, SQIVND (reference sequence). This CDR3 reads CASSPDRGGNQPQHF. The CDR3 DNA reads TGTGCCAGTAGTCCGGACAGGGGCGGCAATCAGCCCCAGCATTTT.

The chain joins TRBV6-1 to TRBJ2-7; no definite D call. Between the trimmed V and J ends, which lost 3 bases and 7 bases, there was a span of 10 bases. Germline CDR1 reads MNHNS; CDR2 reads SASEGT. This CDR3 is built from 12 residues. The CDR3: CASSDFLWEQYV. The CDR3 DNA reads TGTGCCAGCAGTGATTTTCTGTGGGAGCAGTACGTC.

The V call is TRBV7-3, the J call TRBJ2-1; the D gene is possibly TRBD2 (6 bases). Looked up from germline, CDR1 is SGHTA and CDR2 is FQGTGA. CDR3 length: 15 residues. Trimming removed 5 bases at V and 0 bases at J, with 11 bases between. CDR3 amino acids: CASSPSGSSYNEQFF. The CDR3 nucleotides read TGTGCCAGCAGCCCGTCCGGGAGCTCCTACAATGAGCAGTTCTTC.

The V gene is TRBV6-5, the J gene TRBJ2-5; 7 bases line up with TRBD1. This CDR3 is built from 14 residues. V gave up 5 bases and J gave up 7 bases; unmatched junction bases: 10. Germline assignment: CDR1 MNHEY and CDR2 SVGAGI. CDR3 residues: CASSRDRQRGTQYF. The CDR3 DNA sequence: TGTGCCAGCAGTCGGGACAGACAGAGGGGGACCCAGTACTTC.

The CDR3 spells CASSYSSGGRSGNTIYF. The CDR3 DNA sequence: TGTGCCAGCAGTTACTCGAGCGGGGGCCGCTCTGGAAACACCATATATTTT. The chain combines TRBV6-2 or TRBV6-3 with TRBJ1-3; tentative D call: TRBD1 (6 bases). CDR3 length equals 17 residues. Per germline, CDR1 MNHEY and CDR2 SVGEGT. V shed 0 bases and J shed 0 bases, with 12 bases lying between them.